One and the same sample provided the 6 T cell receptor beta chains below, sequenced in a study of T-cell reconstitution after alpha-beta-depleted transplantation in children. The TCRbeta library was prepared with unique molecular identifiers. TCRdb redid the calling of the PCR reads with MiXCR, one entry per CDR3 protein. This table has roughly 100,000 distinct CDR3 sequences, 6% appearing once. This material consisted of PBMCs, mostly from graft donor cells, taken 60 days after TCRalphabeta/CD19-depleted stem cell transplant. The receptors shown here come from a female patient between 2 and 15 years old who had a stem cell transplant for Fanconi anemia, so the T cells may come from the graft donor.

This clonotype was seen repeatedly, ten times or more. The chain links TRBV28 to TRBJ2-3, with TRBD1 matching over 7 bases. The CDR3 length is 12 residues. Germline lookup yields CDR1 MDHEN and CDR2 SYDVKM. The junction had 5 bases not matched to a gene; V was cut back by 5 bases and J by 9 bases. The CDR3 is CASSLYRGTQYF. CDR3 coding DNA: TGTGCCAGCAGTCTCTACAGGGGCACGCAGTATTTT. The full variable domain, with the rest looked up from reference TRBV28 and TRBJ2-3, is DVKVTQSSRYLVKRTGEKVFLECVQDMDHENMFWYRQDPGLGLRLIYFSYDVKMKEKGDIPEGYSVSREKKERFSLILESASTNQTSMYLCASSLYRGTQYFGPGTRLTVL.

This clonotype was seen only a few times. This chain links TRBV7-9 with TRBJ1-1; D call uncertain. The CDR3 consists of 10 residues. Trimming removed 4 bases at V and 11 bases at J, with 8 bases between. From germline, CDR1 is SEHNR and CDR2 FQNEAQ (reference sequence). CDR3 sequence reads: CASSYGGAFF. The CDR3 nucleotides read TGTGCCAGCAGCTACGGAGGGGCTTTCTTT.

At least ten counts were recorded for this clonotype. This chain connects TRBV20-1 to TRBJ2-7, with TRBD1 matching 8 bases. The V gene's germline CDR1 is DFQATT and CDR2 SNEGSKA (reference sequence). This CDR3 contains 12 residues. The CDR3 here is CKIGTGAYEQYF. Here the CDR3 DNA reads TGCAAAATAGGGACAGGCGCCTACGAGCAGTACTTC.

The chain employs TRBV12-3 or TRBV12-4 and TRBJ2-2, with 7 bases that match TRBD2. The CDR3 loop spans 17 amino acids. With 4 bases clipped from V and 7 bases from J, the junction kept 15 bases outside the gene matches. The CDR3 sequence is CASSWMGRGFEDGELFF. DNA of the CDR3: TGTGCCAGCAGTTGGATGGGGAGGGGCTTCGAGGACGGGGAGCTGTTTTTT.

This clonotype was seen ten or more times. The chain uses TRBV2 and TRBJ2-5, with a weak D call TRBD1 (6 bases). Trimming left V 7 bases short and J 5 bases short, with 17 bases between. The CDR3 is 14 residues long. CDR1 and CDR2 (germline): SNHLY, FYNNEI. CDR3 in amino acids: CASKIQGAWETQYF. The CDR3 DNA sequence: TGTGCCAGCAAAATACAGGGTGCCTGGGAGACCCAGTACTTC. The complete variable domain, with remaining parts taken from reference TRBV2 and TRBJ2-5, reads EPEVTQTPSHQVTQMGQEVILRCVPISNHLYFYWYRQILGQKVEFLVSFYNNEISEKSEIFDDQFSVERPDGSNFTLKIRSTKLEDSAMYFCASKIQGAWETQYFGPGTRLLVL.

At least ten counts were recorded for this clonotype. The genes are TRBV4-2 and TRBJ2-3, with a possible D match to TRBD2 (7 bases). Per the germline V gene, CDR1 is LGHNA and CDR2 is YNFKEQ. The CDR3 runs to 15 residues. Trimming stripped 2 bases from V and 3 bases from J, with 12 bases between. For the CDR3, the DNA is TGTGCCAGCAGCCAACGGGGGGCGGGGACAGATACGCAGTATTTT. Its translation is CASSQRGAGTDTQYF.